This TCR beta chain was recovered during a study of blood T cell repertoires in COVID-19. For the study at large: The origin of the acute and convalescent COVID-19 samples was the United States, Italy and Spain. PBMCs, B-cell-depleted T cells, or T cells provided the cDNA or gDNA that made up the material.

Trimming removed 3 bases from V and 2 bases from J, with 11 bases in between. Per the germline V gene, CDR1 is SGDLS and CDR2 is YYNGEE. The CDR3 has 15 residues. Enrolled during active infection, Seattle patients were then followed longitudinally. Study processing details: Researchers report that nucleated cell counts were estimated from reference gene primer amplification. Sequencing used immunoSEQ multiplex PCR; TCRdb keeps in-frame clones, though not all of them. V, J and clone size are those of that table, while D and trimming were read from the DNA. The sample includes roughly 48,000 clones, 85% to 95% of them seen just once.

This rearrangement joins TRBV9 to TRBJ1-4; maybe TRBD1 (6 bases). Source material: peripheral blood. The receptor was derived from a man aged 60-69 years with COVID-19, enrolled during active disease. The CDR3 DNA follows: TGTGCCAGCAGCGCCTTGCAGGGGACTAATGAAAAACTGTTTTTT. It specifies CASSALQGTNEKLFF.